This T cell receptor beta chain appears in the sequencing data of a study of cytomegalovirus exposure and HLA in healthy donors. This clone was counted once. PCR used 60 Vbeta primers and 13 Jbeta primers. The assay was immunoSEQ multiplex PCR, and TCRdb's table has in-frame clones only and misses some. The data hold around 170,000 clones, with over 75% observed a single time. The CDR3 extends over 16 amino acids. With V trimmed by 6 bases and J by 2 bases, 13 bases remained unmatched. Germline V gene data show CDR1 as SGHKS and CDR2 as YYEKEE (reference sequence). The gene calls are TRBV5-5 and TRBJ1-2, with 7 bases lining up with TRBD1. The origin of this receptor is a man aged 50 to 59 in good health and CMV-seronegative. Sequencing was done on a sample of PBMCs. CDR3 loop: CASTLGEGAQNYGYTF. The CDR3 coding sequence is TGTGCCAGCACCCTTGGTGAGGGGGCGCAGAACTATGGCTACACCTTC. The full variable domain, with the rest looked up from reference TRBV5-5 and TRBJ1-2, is DAGVTQSPTHLIKTRGQQVTLRCSPISGHKSVSWYQQVLGQGPQFIFQYYEKEERGRGNFPDRFSARQFPNYSSELNVNALLLGDSALYLCASTLGEGAQNYGYTFGSGTRLTVV.